This T cell receptor (beta chain) comes out of a study of CD8 T cells in Susac syndrome. cDNA came from roughly 0.47 to 1 ug RNA primed by random hexamers. Multiplex immunoSEQ PCR targeted 54 Vbeta and 13 Jbeta TCR beta segments. TCRdb analysed the immunoSEQ multiplex PCR reads with MiXCR anew, one entry per CDR3 protein. The sample records some 200,000 distinct CDR3 sequences, approximately 90% being singletons. The CDR3 extends over 17 amino acids. The V gene's germline CDR1 is LGHNA and CDR2 YSLEER. Trimming cost V 0 bases and J 4 bases; bases outside gene matches: 8. The gene calls are TRBV4-3 and TRBJ2-1, with TRBD2 matching 8 bases. The sequencing sample was made of CD8+ T cells from PBMCs. This receptor was identified in a human donor with multiple sclerosis. The CDR3 region has the DNA TGCGCCAGCAGCCAAGAAGGCTATAGCGGGACATACAATGAGCAGTTCTTC. This codes for CASSQEGYSGTYNEQFF.